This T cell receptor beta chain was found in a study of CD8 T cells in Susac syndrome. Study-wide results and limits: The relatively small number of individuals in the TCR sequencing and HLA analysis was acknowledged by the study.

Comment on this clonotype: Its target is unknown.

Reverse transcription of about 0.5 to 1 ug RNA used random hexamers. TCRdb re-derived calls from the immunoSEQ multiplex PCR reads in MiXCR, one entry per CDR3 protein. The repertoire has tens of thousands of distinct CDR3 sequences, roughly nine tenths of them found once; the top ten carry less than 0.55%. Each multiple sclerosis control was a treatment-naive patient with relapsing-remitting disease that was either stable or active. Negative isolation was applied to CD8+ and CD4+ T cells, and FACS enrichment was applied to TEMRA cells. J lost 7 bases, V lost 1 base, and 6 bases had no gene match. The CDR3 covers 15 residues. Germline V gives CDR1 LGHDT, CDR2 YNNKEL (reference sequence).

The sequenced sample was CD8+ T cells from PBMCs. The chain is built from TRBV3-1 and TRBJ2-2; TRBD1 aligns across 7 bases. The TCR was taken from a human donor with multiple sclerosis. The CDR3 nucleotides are TGTGCCAGCAGCCAAGGCGACAGGGTTCACGGGGAGCTGTTTTTT. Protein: CASSQGDRVHGELFF.